This passage covers 14 T cell receptor beta chains from one sample sequenced in a study of T-cell reconstitution after alpha-beta-depleted transplantation in children. Researchers prepared the TCRbeta library using unique molecular identifiers, the study reports. TCRdb independently ran MiXCR on the PCR reads; one entry per CDR3 protein. The table lists 700,000 to 950,000 distinct CDR3 sequences, about 16% of them singletons. Sequenced material: PBMCs, mostly from graft donor cells, taken 360 days after TCRalphabeta/CD19-depleted stem cell transplant. These receptors came from a male patient aged 10 to 17 who had a stem cell transplant for acute lymphoblastic leukemia, so the T cells may come from the graft donor.

This clonotype has just a few counts. This chain joins TRBV7-8 and TRBJ2-5, with D maybe TRBD2 (5 bases). Trimming removed 1 base from V and 9 bases from J, with 9 bases in between. The germline gives CDR1 SGHVS, CDR2 FQNEAQ. CDR3 length: 12 residues. The CDR3 sequence: CASSLVGVAQYF. CDR3 in DNA: TGTGCCAGCAGCTTAGTGGGAGTGGCCCAGTACTTC.

The chain couples TRBV7-6 to TRBJ2-7; D not certain. V lost 2 bases and J lost 0, with 17 bases in between. Looked up from germline, CDR1 is SGHVS and CDR2 is FNYEAQ. CDR3 length equals 17 residues. CDR3: CASSLTHQPGSSYEQYF. The CDR3 DNA reads TGTGCCAGCAGCTTAACACATCAGCCGGGCAGCTCCTACGAGCAGTACTTC. Full variable domain (remainder filled in from reference TRBV7-6 and TRBJ2-7): GAGVSQSPRYKVTKRGQDVALRCDPISGHVSLYWYRQALGQGPEFLTYFNYEAQQDKSGLPNDRFSAERPEGSISTLTIQRTEQRDSAMYRCASSLTHQPGSSYEQYFGPGTRLTVT.

This clonotype was seen ten or more times. The J gene is TRBJ2-5, the V gene TRBV7-9; tentative D call: TRBD1 (5 bases). Germline CDR1 and CDR2: SEHNR and FQNEAQ (reference sequence). The CDR3 is 16 residues long. V lost 3 bases and J 4 bases, leaving 18 bases between the germline ends. The CDR3 DNA follows: TGTGCCAGCAGCTTTGGGCAGGGTTCGGGTAGAGAGACCCAGTACTTC. It encodes CASSFGQGSGRETQYF.

The chain is built from TRBV5-1 and TRBJ2-7; maybe TRBD2 (5 bases). V lost 0 bases to trimming and J lost 7 bases, with 11 bases between them. This CDR3 spans 13 amino acids. CDR1 is SGHRS and CDR2 is YFSETQ in the germline V gene. The CDR3 DNA sequence: TGCGCCAGCAGCTTGGTTGAACGGGAAGAGCAGTACTTC. Protein: CASSLVEREEQYF. The full variable domain, in which reference TRBV5-1 and TRBJ2-7 provide the parts outside the CDR3, is KAGVTQTPRYLIKTRGQQVTLSCSPISGHRSVSWYQQTPGQGLQFLFEYFSETQRNKGNFPGRFSGRQFSNSRSEMNVSTLELGDSALYLCASSLVEREEQYFGPGTRLTVT.

Only a few counts were recorded for this clonotype. The genes are TRBV12-3 or TRBV12-4 and TRBJ2-4, with D perhaps TRBD1 or TRBD2 (5 bases each). Trimming took 4 bases from V and 7 from J, leaving 14 bases between them. The CDR3 extends over 14 amino acids. CDR3 residues: CASSSADWGNIQYF. The CDR3 nucleotides read TGTGCCAGCAGTTCCGCGGACTGGGGGAACATTCAGTACTTC.

This clonotype was counted only a few times. The chain carries TRBV12-3 or TRBV12-4 and TRBJ2-1; D tentatively fits TRBD1 or TRBD2 (6 bases each). This CDR3 is 17 amino acids long. V shed 6 bases and J shed 0 bases, with 18 bases lying between them. CDR3 sequence: CASRPKSSGASYNEQFF. In nucleotides, the CDR3 is TGTGCCAGCAGGCCCAAGTCTTCGGGGGCCTCCTACAATGAGCAGTTCTTC.

V is TRBV10-2 and J is TRBJ1-5; a weak D match, TRBD1 (6 bases). This CDR3 contains 15 residues. Deletions cut 3 bases from V and 1 base from J, with 10 bases between. From germline, CDR1 is WSHSY and CDR2 SAAADI. The CDR3 spells CASSDPTGSNQPQHF. The CDR3 coding sequence is TGCGCCAGCAGTGACCCCACAGGGAGCAATCAGCCCCAGCATTTT.

The chain has TRBV5-1 and TRBJ2-1; TRBD2 agrees at 14 bases. The germline V gene has CDR1 SGHRS and CDR2 YFSETQ. Trimming at V came to 0 bases and at J to 7 bases, leaving 9 bases not matched to a gene. The CDR3 length is 18 residues. In nucleotides, the CDR3 is TGCGCCAGCAGCTTGGCCGGGACTAGCGGGAGCATGGTAAATGAGCAGTTCTTC. It encodes CASSLAGTSGSMVNEQFF. Drawing the rest from reference TRBV5-1 and TRBJ2-1, the complete variable domain is KAGVTQTPRYLIKTRGQQVTLSCSPISGHRSVSWYQQTPGQGLQFLFEYFSETQRNKGNFPGRFSGRQFSNSRSEMNVSTLELGDSALYLCASSLAGTSGSMVNEQFFGPGTRLTVL.

Many counts were recorded for this clonotype. The chain recombines TRBV20-1 with TRBJ1-3, with D unresolved. The CDR3 extends over 14 amino acids. CDR1 and CDR2 (germline): DFQATT, SNEGSKA (reference sequence). V dropped 5 bases and J dropped 0 bases, with 11 bases sitting between them. CDR3 sequence: CSAPAFSSGNTIYF. CDR3 bases: TGCAGTGCTCCCGCCTTTAGCTCTGGAAACACCATATATTTT.

There are a few counts of this clonotype. The chain has TRBV15 and TRBJ2-1, with 12 nucleotides matching TRBD1. V lost 9 bases, J lost 8 bases, and 8 bases stayed unmatched. Germline V gene sequence: CDR1 LNHNV, CDR2 YYDKDF (reference sequence). The CDR3 is 14 amino acids. DNA of the CDR3: TGTGCCACGTCCGGGACAGGGGGCTTCGATGAGCAGTTCTTC. It codes for CATSGTGGFDEQFF.

There are a few counts of this clonotype. The chain recombines TRBV12-3 or TRBV12-4 with TRBJ1-4, with D possibly matching TRBD1 (5 bases). Trimming stripped 6 bases from V and 5 bases from J, with 16 bases between. This CDR3 spans 15 amino acids. CDR3 in DNA: TGTGCCAGCAGCCCGCCCACAGGACCCAATGAAAAACTGTTTTTT. Translation: CASSPPTGPNEKLFF.

The table lists this clonotype with many counts. CDR3 region: CASSLLAEINANTGELFF. The CDR3 nucleotides are TGTGCCAGCAGCTTACTAGCGGAGATAAACGCGAACACCGGGGAGCTGTTTTTT. The chain is built from TRBV7-6 and TRBJ2-2; 7 positions agree with TRBD2. With V trimmed by 2 bases and J by 0 bases, 9 bases remained unmatched. CDR1 is SGHVS, CDR2 FNYEAQ, per germline. The CDR3 is 18 residues long.

This clonotype showed up many times. The rearrangement uses TRBV12-3 or TRBV12-4 and TRBJ2-7; maybe TRBD1 (6 bases). The CDR3 sequence is 15 residues long. Trimming took off 2 bases at V and 3 bases at J, with 14 bases between the two ends. The CDR3 DNA reads TGTGCCAGCAGTTTAAGGGGGACGAAAGGCTACGAGCAGTACTTC. Protein: CASSLRGTKGYEQYF.

This clonotype was seen only a few times. The chain recombines TRBV7-9 with TRBJ2-1; D is unresolved. With 2 bases removed from V and 4 bases from J, the gap between germline ends came to 21 bases. The CDR3 length is 18 residues. The germline V gene encodes CDR1 SEHNR and CDR2 FQNEAQ (reference sequence). The CDR3 spells CASSLMYRHNPLYNEQFF. As DNA, the CDR3 is TGTGCCAGCAGCTTAATGTACCGCCACAACCCCCTGTACAATGAGCAGTTCTTC.